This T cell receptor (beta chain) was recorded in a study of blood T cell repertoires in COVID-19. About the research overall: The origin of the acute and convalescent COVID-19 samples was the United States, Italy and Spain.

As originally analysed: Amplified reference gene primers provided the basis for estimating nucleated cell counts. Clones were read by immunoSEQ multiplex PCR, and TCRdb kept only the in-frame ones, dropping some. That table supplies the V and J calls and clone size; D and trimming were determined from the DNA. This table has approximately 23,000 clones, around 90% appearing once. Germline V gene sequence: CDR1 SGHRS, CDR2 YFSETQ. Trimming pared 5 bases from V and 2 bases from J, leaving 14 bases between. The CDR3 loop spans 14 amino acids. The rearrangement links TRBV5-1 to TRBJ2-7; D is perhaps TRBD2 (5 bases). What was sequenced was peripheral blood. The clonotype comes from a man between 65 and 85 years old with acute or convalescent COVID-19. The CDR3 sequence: CASSPQVGTYEQYF. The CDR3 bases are TGCGCCAGCAGTCCCCAGGTCGGGACCTACGAGCAGTACTTC.